This T cell receptor (beta chain) comes out of a study of T cell responses to AZD1222 COVID-19 vaccine (dated by TCRdb to 2020 to 2023). Broadly, across the study: AZD1222 recipients with second doses at about 4 weeks or about 12 weeks were pooled, because spike-specific TCR depth and breadth did not differ between schedules. TCR sequencing was performed for 230 to 250 trial participants, of whom about 210 were given two doses of AZD1222 and roughly 25 were given two doses of MenACWY control vaccine. Trial participants were enrolled by age into 18-55, 56-69 and 70-plus year subgroups, with about 150, 28 and 57 TCR-sequenced participants respectively.

With respect to this clone: What this receptor recognizes is not known. The record has no base qualities; no much larger clone is one base away.

The time point label, as the study defines it: baseline before first vaccination. Vaccinee samples were obtained from the UK trials COV001 and COV002, which included a single-blind randomized controlled phase 2/3 trial of AZD1222 (ChAdOx1 nCoV-19) in healthy adults. For TCRbeta chain sequencing, PBMC samples from trial participants were taken at day 0 and at day 28 after the second dose. The CDR3 regions of human TCRbeta chains were subjected to immunosequencing. For the original study's pipeline: Repertoire TCRs were matched against a reference library of SARS-CoV-2-specific TCRs generated with the MIRA antigen-specificity platform. Breadth was defined as the fraction of unique TCRs that were SARS-CoV-2-associated. Depth was defined as the fraction of total T cells that were SARS-CoV-2-associated. Using the MIRA data, each spike-specific TCR was mapped to the spike region that the TCR reacts to and placed in a CD4 or CD8 class. Log10-transformed breadth and depth values were compared by one-way ANOVA with Sidak's multiple comparisons tests. TCRdb carries this immuneACCESS record with in-frame sequences only. Its versions omit some clonotypes, under half of them owing to an unresolved V gene in the studies checked, with the rest unexplained. V and J calls and clone size are as listed in that table; D and trimming were resolved from the DNA. The sample table records about 180,000 clones; roughly 91% of these occur just once. Roughly 1.7% of the sample is held by the ten biggest clonotypes.

On the study overall, not on this receptor specifically: The whole spike protein was spanned by vaccine-associated CD4 TCRs, and dominant responses were seen in regions 160-218 and 743-854. The 56-69-year group was small, and its depth increase did not reach significance, likely because of low power. Conclusions about previously exposed vaccinees are limited because only a handful of AZD1222 recipients were SARS-CoV-2 seropositive at baseline. Nearly half of unique spike-specific TCRs reportedly recognized epitopes outside regions mutated in the B.1.351 and B.1.1.7 variants. Most participants were white British and females outnumbered males, and the authors suggested that clonal diversity may have been underestimated. Because no day 14 peak-response samples were available, the repertoires could be characterized only after the peak T cell response. A significant rise in spike-specific TCR breadth and depth was observed after two AZD1222 doses relative to day 0 and relative to MenACWY recipients.

The sequencing here drew on peripheral blood, taken on day 0 of AZD1222 vaccination. The receptor was derived from an adult in good health.

This receptor carries the CDR3 CASSLRRGGETQYF. The bases are TGTGCCAGCAGCTTGAGGCGGGGGGGAGAGACCCAGTACTTC. This chain is built from TRBV7-2 and TRBJ2-5, and TRBD2 aligns with 9 junction nucleotides. The CDR1 and CDR2 encoded by the germline V gene are SGHTA and FQGNSA. Trimming leaves V shorter by 3 bases and J shorter by 4 bases, with the junction holding 3 bases beyond the gene matches. From its cysteine to its phenylalanine, the CDR3 spans 14 amino acids. Kept here is only the CDR3 DNA, which spans 42 bases and is read in frame from base 1.